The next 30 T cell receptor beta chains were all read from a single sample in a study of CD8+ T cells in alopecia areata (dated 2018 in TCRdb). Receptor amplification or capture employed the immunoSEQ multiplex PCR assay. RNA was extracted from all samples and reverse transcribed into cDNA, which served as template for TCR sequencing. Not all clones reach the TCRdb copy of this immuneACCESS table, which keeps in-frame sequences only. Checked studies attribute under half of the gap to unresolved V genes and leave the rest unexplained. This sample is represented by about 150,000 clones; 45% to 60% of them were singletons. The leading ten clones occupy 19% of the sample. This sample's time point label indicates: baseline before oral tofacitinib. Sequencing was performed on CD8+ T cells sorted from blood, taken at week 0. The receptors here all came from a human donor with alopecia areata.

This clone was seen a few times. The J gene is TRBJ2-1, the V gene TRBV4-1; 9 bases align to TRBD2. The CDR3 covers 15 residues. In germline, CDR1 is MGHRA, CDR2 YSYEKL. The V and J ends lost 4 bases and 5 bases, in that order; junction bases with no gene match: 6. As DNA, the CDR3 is TGCGCCAGCAGCCCTCTAGCGGGGCAGGACAATGAGCAGTTCTTC. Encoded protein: CASSPLAGQDNEQFF.

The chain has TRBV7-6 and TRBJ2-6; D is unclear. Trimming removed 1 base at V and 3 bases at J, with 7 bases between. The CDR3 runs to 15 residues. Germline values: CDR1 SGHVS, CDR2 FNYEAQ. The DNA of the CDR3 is TGTGCCAGCAGCTTAGGGGGTGTTGGGGCCAACGTCCTGACTTTC. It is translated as CASSLGGVGANVLTF.

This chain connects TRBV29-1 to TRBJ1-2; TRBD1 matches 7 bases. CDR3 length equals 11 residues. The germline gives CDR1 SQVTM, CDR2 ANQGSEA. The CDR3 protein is CTLGDSYGYTF. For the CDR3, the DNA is TGCACCCTTGGGGACAGTTATGGCTACACCTTC.

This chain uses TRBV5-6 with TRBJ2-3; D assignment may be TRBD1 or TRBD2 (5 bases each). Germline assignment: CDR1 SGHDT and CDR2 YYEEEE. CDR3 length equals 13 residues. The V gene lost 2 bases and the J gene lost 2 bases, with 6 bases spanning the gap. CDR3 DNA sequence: TGTGCCAGCAGCTTTGGGACCACAGATACGCAGTATTTT. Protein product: CASSFGTTDTQYF.

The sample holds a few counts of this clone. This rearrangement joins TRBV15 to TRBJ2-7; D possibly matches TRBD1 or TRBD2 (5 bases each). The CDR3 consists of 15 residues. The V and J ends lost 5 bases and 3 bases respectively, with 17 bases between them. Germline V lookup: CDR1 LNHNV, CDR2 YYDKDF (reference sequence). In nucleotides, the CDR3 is TGTGCCACCAGCGTACCCGGGACGGAAGGCTACGAGCAGTACTTC. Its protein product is CATSVPGTEGYEQYF.

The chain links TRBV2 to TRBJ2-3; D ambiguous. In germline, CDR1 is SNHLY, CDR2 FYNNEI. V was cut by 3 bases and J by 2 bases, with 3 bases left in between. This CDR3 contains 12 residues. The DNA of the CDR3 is TGTGCCAGCAGTGATTACACAGATACGCAGTATTTT. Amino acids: CASSDYTDTQYF.

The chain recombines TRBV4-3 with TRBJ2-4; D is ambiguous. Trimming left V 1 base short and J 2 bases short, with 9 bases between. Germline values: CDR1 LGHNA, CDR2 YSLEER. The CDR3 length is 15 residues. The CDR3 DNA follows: TGCGCCAGCAGCCAAGCCTCAAGCACCAAAAACATTCAGTACTTC. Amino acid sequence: CASSQASSTKNIQYF.

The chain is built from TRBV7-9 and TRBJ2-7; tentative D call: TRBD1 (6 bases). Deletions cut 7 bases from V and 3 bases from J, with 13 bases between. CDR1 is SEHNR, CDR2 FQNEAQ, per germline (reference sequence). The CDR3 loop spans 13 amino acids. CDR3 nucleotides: TGTGCCAGCACCCCACAGGGAAGCTACGAGCAGTACTTC. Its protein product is CASTPQGSYEQYF.

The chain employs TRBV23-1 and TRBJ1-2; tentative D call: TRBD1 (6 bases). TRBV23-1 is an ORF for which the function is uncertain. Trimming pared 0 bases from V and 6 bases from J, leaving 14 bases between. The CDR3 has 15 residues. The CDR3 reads CASSQSPGAGHGYTF. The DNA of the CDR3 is TGCGCCAGCAGTCAATCACCAGGGGCAGGCCATGGCTACACCTTC.

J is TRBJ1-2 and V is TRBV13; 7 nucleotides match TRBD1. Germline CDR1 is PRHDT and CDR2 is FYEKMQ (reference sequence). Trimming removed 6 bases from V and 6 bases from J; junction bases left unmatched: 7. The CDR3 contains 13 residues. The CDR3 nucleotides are TGTGCCAGCAGGCTCCCCACAGGGGATGGCTACACCTTC. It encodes CASRLPTGDGYTF.

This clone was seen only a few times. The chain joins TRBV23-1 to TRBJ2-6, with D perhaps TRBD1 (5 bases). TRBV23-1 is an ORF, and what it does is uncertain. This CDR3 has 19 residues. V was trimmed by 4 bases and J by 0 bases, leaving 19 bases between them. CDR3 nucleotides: TGCGCCAGCAGTCCACGACCTCACCAGGGAAACTCTGGGGCCAACGTCCTGACTTTC. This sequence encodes CASSPRPHQGNSGANVLTF.

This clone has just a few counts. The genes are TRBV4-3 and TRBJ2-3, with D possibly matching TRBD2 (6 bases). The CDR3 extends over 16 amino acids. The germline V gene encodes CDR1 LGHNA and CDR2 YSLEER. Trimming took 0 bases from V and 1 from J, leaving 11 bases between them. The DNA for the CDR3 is TGCGCCAGCAGCCAAGATCGTGGGAGGCGCACAGATACGCAGTATTTT. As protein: CASSQDRGRRTDTQYF.

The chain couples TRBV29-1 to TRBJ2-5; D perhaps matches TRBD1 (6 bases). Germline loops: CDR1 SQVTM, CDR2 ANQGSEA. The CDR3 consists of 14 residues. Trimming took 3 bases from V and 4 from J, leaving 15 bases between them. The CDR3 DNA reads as TGCAGCGTTGACCCCCCGGACAGCCTAGAGACCCAGTACTTC. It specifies CSVDPPDSLETQYF.

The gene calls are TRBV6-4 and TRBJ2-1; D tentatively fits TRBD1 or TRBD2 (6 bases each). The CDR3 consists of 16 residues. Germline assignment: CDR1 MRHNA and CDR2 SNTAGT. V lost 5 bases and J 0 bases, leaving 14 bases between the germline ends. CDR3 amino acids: CASSYGGSSSYNEQFF. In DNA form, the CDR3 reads TGTGCCAGCAGTTACGGGGGCTCGAGCTCCTACAATGAGCAGTTCTTC.

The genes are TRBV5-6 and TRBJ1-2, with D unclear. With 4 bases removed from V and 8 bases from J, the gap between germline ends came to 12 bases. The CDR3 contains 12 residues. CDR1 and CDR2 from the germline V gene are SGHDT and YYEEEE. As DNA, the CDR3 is TGTGCCAGCAGCAGCACCCCGGGGGGCTACACCTTC. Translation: CASSSTPGGYTF.

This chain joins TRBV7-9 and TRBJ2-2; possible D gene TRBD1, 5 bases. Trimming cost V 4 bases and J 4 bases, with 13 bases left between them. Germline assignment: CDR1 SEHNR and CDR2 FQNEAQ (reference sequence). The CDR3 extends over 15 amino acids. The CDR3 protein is CASSSTITGTGELFF. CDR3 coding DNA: TGTGCCAGCAGCTCAACCATTACAGGCACCGGGGAGCTGTTTTTT.

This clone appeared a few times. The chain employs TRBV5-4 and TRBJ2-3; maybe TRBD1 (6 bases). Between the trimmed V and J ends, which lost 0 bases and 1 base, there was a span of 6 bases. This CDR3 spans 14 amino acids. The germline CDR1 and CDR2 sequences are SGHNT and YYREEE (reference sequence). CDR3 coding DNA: TGTGCCAGCAGCTTGGACAGGGGCACAGATACGCAGTATTTT. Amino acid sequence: CASSLDRGTDTQYF.

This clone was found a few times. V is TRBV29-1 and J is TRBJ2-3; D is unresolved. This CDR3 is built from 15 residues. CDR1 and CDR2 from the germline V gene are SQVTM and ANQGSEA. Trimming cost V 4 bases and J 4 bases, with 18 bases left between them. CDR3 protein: CSVVIISGGADTQYF. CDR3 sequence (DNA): TGCAGCGTTGTCATAATTTCGGGTGGTGCAGATACGCAGTATTTT.

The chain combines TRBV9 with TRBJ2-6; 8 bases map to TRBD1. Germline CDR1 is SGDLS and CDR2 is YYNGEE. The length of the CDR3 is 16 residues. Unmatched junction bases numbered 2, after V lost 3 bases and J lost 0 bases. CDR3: CASSATGGSGANVLTF. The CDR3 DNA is TGTGCCAGCAGCGCAACAGGGGGCTCTGGGGCCAACGTCCTGACTTTC.

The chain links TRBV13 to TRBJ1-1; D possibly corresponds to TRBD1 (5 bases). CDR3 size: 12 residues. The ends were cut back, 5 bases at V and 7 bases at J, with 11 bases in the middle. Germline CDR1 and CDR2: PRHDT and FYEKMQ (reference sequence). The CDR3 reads CASSPMGGEAFF. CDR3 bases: TGTGCCAGCAGCCCGATGGGGGGTGAAGCTTTCTTT. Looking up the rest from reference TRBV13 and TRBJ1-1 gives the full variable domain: AAGVIQSPRHLIKEKRETATLKCYPIPRHDTVYWYQQGPGQDPQFLISFYEKMQSDKGSIPDRFSAQQFSDYHSELNMSSLELGDSALYFCASSPMGGEAFFGQGTRLTVV.

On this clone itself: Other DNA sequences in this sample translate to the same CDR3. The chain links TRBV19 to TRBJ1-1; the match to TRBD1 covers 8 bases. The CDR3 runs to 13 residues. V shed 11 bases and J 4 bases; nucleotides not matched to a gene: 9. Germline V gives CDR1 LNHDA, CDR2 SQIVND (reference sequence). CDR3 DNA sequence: TGTGCCTCAACTCAGGGGGCCGGCACTGAAGCTTTCTTT. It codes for CASTQGAGTEAFF. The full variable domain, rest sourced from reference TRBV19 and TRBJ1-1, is DGGITQSPKYLFRKEGQNVTLSCEQNLNHDAMYWYRQDPGQGLRLIYYSQIVNDFQKGDIAEGYSVSREKKESFPLTVTSAQKNPTAFYLCASTQGAGTEAFFGQGTRLTVV.

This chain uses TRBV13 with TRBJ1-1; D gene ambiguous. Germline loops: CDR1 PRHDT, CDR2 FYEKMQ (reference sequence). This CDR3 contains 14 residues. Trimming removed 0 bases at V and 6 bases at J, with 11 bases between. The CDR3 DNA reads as TGTGCCAGCAGCTTAGGTCTCGGCAAGGCTGAAGCTTTCTTT. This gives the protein CASSLGLGKAEAFF.

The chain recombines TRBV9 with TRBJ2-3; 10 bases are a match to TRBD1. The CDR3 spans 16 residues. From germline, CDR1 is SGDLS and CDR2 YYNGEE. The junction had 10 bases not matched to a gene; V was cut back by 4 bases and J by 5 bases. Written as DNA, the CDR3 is TGTGCCAGCAGCTTACTCGGGACAGGGGTTAAAGATACGCAGTATTTT. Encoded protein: CASSLLGTGVKDTQYF.

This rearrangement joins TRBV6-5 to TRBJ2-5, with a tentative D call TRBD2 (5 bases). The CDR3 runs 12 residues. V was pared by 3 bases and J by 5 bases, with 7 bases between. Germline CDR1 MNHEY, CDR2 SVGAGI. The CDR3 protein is CASSYTGETQYF. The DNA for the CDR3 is TGTGCCAGCAGTTATACGGGGGAGACCCAGTACTTC.

In DNA form, the CDR3 reads TGCAGCGTTAGGACAGGGGAAAACATTCAGTACTTC. Translated, it gives CSVRTGENIQYF. This chain links TRBV29-1 with TRBJ2-4, with TRBD1 matching over 9 bases. CDR1 and CDR2 from the germline V gene are SQVTM and ANQGSEA. The CDR3 totals 12 residues. V lost 5 bases, J lost 5 bases, and 1 base stayed unmatched.

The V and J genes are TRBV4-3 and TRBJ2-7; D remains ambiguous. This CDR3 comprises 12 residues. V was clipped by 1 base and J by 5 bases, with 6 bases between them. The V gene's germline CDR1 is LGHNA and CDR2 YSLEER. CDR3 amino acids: CASSQGRNEQYF. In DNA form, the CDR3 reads TGCGCCAGCAGCCAAGGGAGAAACGAGCAGTACTTC.

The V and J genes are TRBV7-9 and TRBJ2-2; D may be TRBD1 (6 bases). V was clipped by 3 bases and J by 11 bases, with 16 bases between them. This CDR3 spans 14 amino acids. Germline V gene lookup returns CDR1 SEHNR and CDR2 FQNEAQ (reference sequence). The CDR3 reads CASSFTLQGPELFF. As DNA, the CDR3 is TGTGCCAGCAGCTTCACCCTACAGGGTCCAGAGCTGTTTTTT.

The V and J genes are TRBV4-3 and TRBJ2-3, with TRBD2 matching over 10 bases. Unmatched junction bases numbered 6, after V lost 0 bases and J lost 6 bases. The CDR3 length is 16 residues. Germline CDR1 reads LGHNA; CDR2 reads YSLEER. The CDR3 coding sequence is TGCGCCAGCAGCCAAGAGCCTAGCGGGGGTGCGGATACGCAGTATTTT. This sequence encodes CASSQEPSGGADTQYF.

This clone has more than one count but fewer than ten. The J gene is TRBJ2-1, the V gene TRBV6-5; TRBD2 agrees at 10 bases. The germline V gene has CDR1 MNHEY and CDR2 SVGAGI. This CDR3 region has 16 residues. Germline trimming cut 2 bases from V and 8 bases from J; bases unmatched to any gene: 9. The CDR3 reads CASSYGLSGGADEQFF. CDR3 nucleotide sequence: TGTGCCAGCAGTTACGGTCTCAGCGGGGGGGCCGATGAGCAGTTCTTC.

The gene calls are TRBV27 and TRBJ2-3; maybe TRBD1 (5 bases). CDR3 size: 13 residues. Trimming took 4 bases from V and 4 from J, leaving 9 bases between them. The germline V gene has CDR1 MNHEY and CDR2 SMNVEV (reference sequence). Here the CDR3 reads CASSSRVADTQYF. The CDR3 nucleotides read TGTGCCAGCAGTTCCAGGGTAGCAGATACGCAGTATTTT.